This TCR beta chain is from a study of blood T cell repertoires in COVID-19 (dated by TCRdb to the early 2020s). Study-wide context: Samples from collaborators originated in the United States, Italy and Spain and spanned both the acute and convalescent phases of COVID-19. The samples were drawn from the first 160 participants of the ongoing ImmuneRACE study and from over a thousand subjects provided by 6 global collaborators. Where HLA class I and class II types were available, the types were taken from metadata supplied by the sample provider, not from assay-based typing. The repertoires were made available in a free public database intended to serve as a resource for research on the immune response to SARS-CoV-2. Deeply sampled blood TCRbeta repertoires from subjects exposed to, actively infected with, or recovered from COVID-19 were included in the dataset. The material from the prospective study consisted of cDNA or gDNA derived from T cells, B-cell-depleted T cells, or PBMCs. Nearly every sample came with metadata listing a de-identified subject ID, COVID-19 status, age in years and sex.

TCRbeta CDR3 regions were amplified from genomic DNA by means of the immunoSEQ Assay, a bias-controlled multiplex PCR. As for the original processing: Within the assay, amplification of reference gene primers was used to estimate how many nucleated cells each sample contained. Sequence reads were collapsed and filtered to measure the absolute abundance of every unique TCRbeta CDR3 rearrangement. Productive Simpson clonality was computed per sample as the square root of Simpson's diversity index over productive rearrangements. Held by TCRdb, this immuneACCESS table contains in-frame sequences only and omits some clones. Under half of the omission traces to an unresolved V gene where checked; the cause of the rest is unknown. V, J and clone size reflect that table, while D and trimming were determined from the DNA. The sample table contains 55,000 to 70,000 clones; only one count was recorded for about four fifths of them. The biggest ten clones account for 9% to 10% of the sample.

Worth noting for this clone: Which antigen it targets is not known. One base away there is no much larger clone; base qualities are not given.

The research as a whole found: The amount of clinical and demographic metadata varied by source and participant and was provided uncurated.

Whole blood was collected in K2EDTA tubes by collaborating institutions according to the institutions' own protocols. For TCRbeta analysis, collaborators shipped samples as frozen whole blood, isolated PBMCs, or DNA extracted from either of those sample types. The CDR3 goes from the cysteine to the phenylalanine over 11 residues. The entry retains the CDR3 DNA only, 33 bases that are in frame from base 1. The CDR1 and CDR2 encoded by the germline V gene are SNHLY and FYNNEI. The trim is 9 bases for V and 11 bases for J, with a gap of 11 bases between the germline ends. Specimen: peripheral blood. The origin of this receptor is a woman of 80 years or more with acute or convalescent COVID-19. The chain is encoded by TRBV2 joined to TRBJ1-6; a tentative D call is TRBD1 (5 bases match). The bases read TGTGCCAGTCGGGCAGGGACACCCCTCCACTTT. Translated, it reads CASRAGTPLHF.